This T cell receptor (beta chain) stems from a study of T cell repertoires in cytomegalovirus infection. Study in general: Public TCR beta signatures indicated both CMV infection and matching HLA type. The study's findings and limits: HLA-C-restricted CMV clonotypes gave the most frequent clonotype in two of eight donors.

The CDR3 loop spans 13 amino acids. The V end was cut by 6 bases, the J end by 5 bases, with 13 bases between. The V gene's germline CDR1 is KGHDR and CDR2 SFDVKD. This clonotype has a handful of counts. The antigen remains undetermined. A single record per CDR3 protein comes from TCRdb applying MiXCR to the reads. The sample holds around 530,000 distinct CDR3 sequences, approximately 15% seen once. Material for sequencing was CD8+ T cells from PBMCs. The chain combines TRBV24-1 with TRBJ2-7; a possible D gene is TRBD2 (6 bases). This sequence was found in a human donor in good health (CMV status not recorded). Some clones in this sample may be carry-over from other donors' samples. CDR3 sequence (DNA): TGTGCCACCAGTCCCAGCGGGTACGACGAGCAGTACTTC. It specifies CATSPSGYDEQYF.